This is a list of T cell receptor beta chains from one sample in a study. TCRdb ran MiXCR on the 5' RACE reads and lists one entry per CDR3 protein. The table shows about 54,000 distinct CDR3 sequences, with over 15% occurring only once. Sequenced material: naive CD4+ T cells sorted from blood. The receptors were sampled from a female donor with breast cancer. Each CDR3 is given with its conserved first and last residue. The D gene is left open where the match is weak. Not every row has a clone size; where given, it reads once, few, many or a size class.

>TRBD1|TRBJ1-2|many|TRBV7-2
CASSFGQGTYGYTF
TGTGCCAGCAGCTTCGGACAGGGGACCTATGGCTACACCTTC
>-|TRBJ2-1|-|TRBV5-5
CASSLRGDSYNEQFF
TGTGCCAGCAGCTTGAGGGGGGACTCCTACAATGAGCAGTTCTTC
>-|TRBJ1-2|-|TRBV10-3
CAISESSGGDGYTF
TGTGCCATCAGTGAGTCTTCGGGGGGAGATGGCTACACCTTC
>-|TRBJ1-5|-|TRBV7-2
CASSSRDQPQHF
TGTGCCAGCAGCAGTCGGGATCAGCCCCAGCATTTT
>-|TRBJ1-1|-|TRBV4-3
CASSQDTRRHWNTEAFF
TGCGCCAGCAGCCAAGATACCCGACGACACTGGAACACTGAAGCTTTCTTT
>-|TRBJ1-1|many|TRBV6-2/TRBV6-3
CASTAIDSMNTEAFF
TGTGCCAGCACCGCGATCGACAGCATGAACACTGAAGCTTTCTTT
>-|TRBJ1-2|-|TRBV5-4
CASSNTANYGYTF
TGTGCCAGCAGCAATACAGCTAACTATGGCTACACCTTC
>-|TRBJ1-4|many|TRBV5-6
CASSNLGVNEKLFF
TGTGCCAGCAGCAACTTGGGAGTTAATGAAAAACTGTTTTTT
>TRBD1|TRBJ1-1|-|TRBV5-1
CASSSQGFGTEAFF
TGCGCCAGCAGCTCACAGGGGTTTGGCACTGAAGCTTTCTTT
>TRBD2|TRBJ2-1|-|TRBV12-3/TRBV12-4
CASSLGGSGSENEQFF
TGTGCCAGCAGTTTAGGCGGGAGCGGGAGTGAAAATGAGCAGTTCTTC
>-|TRBJ2-3|-|TRBV5-1
CASSLHGGDTDTQYF
TGCGCCAGCAGCTTGCACGGCGGGGACACAGATACGCAGTATTTT
>-|TRBJ2-3|few|TRBV6-2/TRBV6-3
CASSPRLDTQYF
TGTGCCAGCAGTCCCCGACTGGATACGCAGTATTTT
>-|TRBJ2-2|few|TRBV11-3
CASSFLLTLSTGELFF
TGTGCCAGCAGCTTTTTGTTGACCCTTAGCACCGGGGAGCTGTTTTTT
>-|TRBJ2-3|many|TRBV6-5
CASSANSADTQYF
TGTGCCAGCAGTGCAAACAGTGCCGATACGCAGTATTTT
>TRBD1|TRBJ2-7|medium-sized|TRBV29-1
CSVAGTGSYEQYF
TGCAGCGTGGCCGGGACAGGCTCCTACGAGCAGTACTTC
>TRBD2|TRBJ2-2|-|TRBV12-3/TRBV12-4
CASRPGLAGTGELFF
TGTGCCAGCAGGCCTGGACTAGCGGGAACCGGGGAGCTGTTTTTT
>-|TRBJ1-5|many|TRBV5-1
CASSPDGSRNQPQHF
TGCGCCAGCAGCCCCGACGGATCCCGCAATCAGCCCCAGCATTTT
>-|TRBJ2-7|few|TRBV6-5
CASSEYPRGAYEQYF
TGTGCCAGCAGTGAATATCCCCGGGGAGCCTACGAGCAGTACTTC
>-|TRBJ1-5|-|TRBV6-1
CASRRASGGKPQHF
TGTGCCAGCAGGAGAGCTTCGGGGGGTAAGCCCCAGCATTTT
>-|TRBJ1-1|few|TRBV6-1
CASNPDWDRAFF
TGTGCCAGCAATCCTGACTGGGATAGAGCTTTCTTT
>TRBD1|TRBJ2-7|few|TRBV12-5
CASGLGQGAHEQYF
TGTGCTAGTGGTTTAGGACAGGGGGCCCACGAGCAGTACTTC